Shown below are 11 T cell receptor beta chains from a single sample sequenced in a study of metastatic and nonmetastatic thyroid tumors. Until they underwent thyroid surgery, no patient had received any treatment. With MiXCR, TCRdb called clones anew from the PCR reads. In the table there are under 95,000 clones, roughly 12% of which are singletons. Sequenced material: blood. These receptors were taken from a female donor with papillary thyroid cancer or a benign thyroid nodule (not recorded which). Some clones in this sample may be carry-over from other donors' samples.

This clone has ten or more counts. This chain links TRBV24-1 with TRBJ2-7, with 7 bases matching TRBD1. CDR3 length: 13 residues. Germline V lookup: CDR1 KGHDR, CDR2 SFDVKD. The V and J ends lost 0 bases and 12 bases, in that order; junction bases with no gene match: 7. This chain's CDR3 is CATSDLKLAGGYF. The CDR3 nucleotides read TGTGCCACCAGTGATTTGAAGTTGGCAGGGGGGTACTTC.

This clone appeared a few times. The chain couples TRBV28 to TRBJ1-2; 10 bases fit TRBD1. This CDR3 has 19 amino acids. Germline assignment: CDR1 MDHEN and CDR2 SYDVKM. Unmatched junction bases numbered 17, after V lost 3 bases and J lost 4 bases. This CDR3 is CASSFAPGQGYLTGYGYTF. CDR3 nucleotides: TGTGCCAGCAGTTTTGCCCCGGGACAGGGGTACCTAACGGGCTATGGCTACACCTTC.

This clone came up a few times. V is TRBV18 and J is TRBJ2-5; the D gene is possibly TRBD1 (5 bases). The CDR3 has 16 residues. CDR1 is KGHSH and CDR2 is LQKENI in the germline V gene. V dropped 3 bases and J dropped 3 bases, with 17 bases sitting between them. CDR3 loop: CASSPLRQSREETQYF. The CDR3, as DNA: TGTGCCAGCTCACCTCTTCGACAGTCAAGGGAAGAGACCCAGTACTTC.

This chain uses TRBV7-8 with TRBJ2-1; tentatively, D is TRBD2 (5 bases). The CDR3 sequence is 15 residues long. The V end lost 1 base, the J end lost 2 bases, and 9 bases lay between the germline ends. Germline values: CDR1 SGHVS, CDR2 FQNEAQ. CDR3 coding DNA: TGTGCCAGCAGCTTAGTGGGAGAACCCTACAATGAGCAGTTCTTC. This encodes CASSLVGEPYNEQFF.

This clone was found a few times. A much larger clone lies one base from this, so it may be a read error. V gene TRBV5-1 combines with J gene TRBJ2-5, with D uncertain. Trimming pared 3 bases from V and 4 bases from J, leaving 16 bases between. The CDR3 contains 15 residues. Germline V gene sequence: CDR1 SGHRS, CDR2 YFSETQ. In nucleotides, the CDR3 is TGCGCCAGCAGCTGGTGGTTTAGAAGTAGAGAGACCCAGTACTTC. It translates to CASSWWFRSRETQYF.

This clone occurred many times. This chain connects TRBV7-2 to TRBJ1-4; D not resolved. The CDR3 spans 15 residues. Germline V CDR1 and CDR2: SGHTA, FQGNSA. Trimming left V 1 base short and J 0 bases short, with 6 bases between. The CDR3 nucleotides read TGTGCCAGCAGCTTAGTGGCTGCAACTAATGAAAAACTGTTTTTT. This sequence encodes CASSLVAATNEKLFF.

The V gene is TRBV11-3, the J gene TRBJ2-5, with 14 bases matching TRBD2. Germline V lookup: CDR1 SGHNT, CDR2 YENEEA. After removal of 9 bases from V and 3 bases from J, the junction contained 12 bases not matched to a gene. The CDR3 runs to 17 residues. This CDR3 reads CASSHGLAGGGEETQYF. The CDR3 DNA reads TGTGCCAGTAGCCATGGACTAGCGGGAGGAGGGGAAGAGACCCAGTACTTC.

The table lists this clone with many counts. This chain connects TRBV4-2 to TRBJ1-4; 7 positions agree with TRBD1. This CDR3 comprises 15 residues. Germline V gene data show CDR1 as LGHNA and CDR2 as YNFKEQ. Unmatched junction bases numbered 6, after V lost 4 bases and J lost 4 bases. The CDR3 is CASSPRGGNNEKLFF. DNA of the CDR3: TGTGCCAGCAGCCCCAGGGGGGGCAATAATGAAAAACTGTTTTTT.

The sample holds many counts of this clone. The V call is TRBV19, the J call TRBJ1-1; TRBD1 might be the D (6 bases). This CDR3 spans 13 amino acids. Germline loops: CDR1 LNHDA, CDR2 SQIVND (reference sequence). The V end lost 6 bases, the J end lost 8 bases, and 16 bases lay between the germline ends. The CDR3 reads CASSAEGGAEAFF. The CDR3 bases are TGTGCCAGTAGCGCCGAGGGGGGAGCGGAAGCTTTCTTT.

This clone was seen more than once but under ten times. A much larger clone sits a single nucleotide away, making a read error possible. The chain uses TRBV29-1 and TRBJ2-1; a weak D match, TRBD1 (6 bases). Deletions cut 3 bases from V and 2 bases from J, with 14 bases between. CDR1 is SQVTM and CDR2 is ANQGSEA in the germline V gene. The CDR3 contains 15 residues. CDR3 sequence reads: CSVDGTWGTYNEQFF. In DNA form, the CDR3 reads TGCAGCGTTGACGGGACATGGGGTACCTACAATGAGCAGTTCTTC.

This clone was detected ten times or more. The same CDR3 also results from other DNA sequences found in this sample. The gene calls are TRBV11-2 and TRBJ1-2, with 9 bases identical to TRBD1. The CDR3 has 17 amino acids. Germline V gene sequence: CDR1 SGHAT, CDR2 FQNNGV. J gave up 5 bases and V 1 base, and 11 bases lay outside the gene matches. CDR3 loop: CASSLVARWTGEYGYTF. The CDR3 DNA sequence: TGTGCCAGCAGCTTAGTAGCGAGGTGGACAGGGGAATATGGCTACACCTTC. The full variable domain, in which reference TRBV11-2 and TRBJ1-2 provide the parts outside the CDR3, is EAGVAQSPRYKIIEKRQSVAFWCNPISGHATLYWYQQILGQGPKLLIQFQNNGVVDDSQLPKDRFSAERLKGVDSTLKIQPAKLEDSAVYLCASSLVARWTGEYGYTFGSGTRLTVV.